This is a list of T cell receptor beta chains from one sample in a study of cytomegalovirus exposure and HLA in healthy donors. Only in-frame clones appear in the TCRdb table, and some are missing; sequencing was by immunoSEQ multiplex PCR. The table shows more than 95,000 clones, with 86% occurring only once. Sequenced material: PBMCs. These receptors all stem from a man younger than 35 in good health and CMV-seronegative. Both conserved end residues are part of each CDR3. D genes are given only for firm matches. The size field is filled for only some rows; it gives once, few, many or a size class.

CASSVGSGTANYGYTF	TGTGCCAGCAGCGTCGGGTCGGGGACAGCTAACTATGGCTACACCTTC	TRBJ1-2	TRBD1	16	-	TRBV7-9
CASSRSAGSTGELFF	TGTGCCAGCAGTCGATCAGCGGGATCCACCGGGGAGCTGTTTTTT	TRBJ2-2	TRBD2	15	many	TRBV6-1
CASGLPRGPTGKNTEAFF	TGTGCTAGTGGTTTGCCAAGGGGCCCGACAGGAAAGAACACTGAAGCTTTCTTT	TRBJ1-1	-	18	once	TRBV12-5
CASQTEDEQFF	TGTGCCAGCCAAACTGAGGATGAGCAGTTCTTC	TRBJ2-1	-	11	-	TRBV19
CASSPPSPGYGYTF	TGTGCCAGCTCACCACCTAGCCCGGGCTATGGCTACACCTTC	TRBJ1-2	-	14	-	TRBV18
CASDRANTEAFF	TGTGCCAGCGACAGGGCGAACACTGAAGCTTTCTTT	TRBJ1-1	TRBD1	12	-	TRBV13
CAISRGGPSDNEQFF	TGTGCCATCAGTAGGGGCGGTCCTTCCGACAATGAGCAGTTCTTC	TRBJ2-1	-	15	once	TRBV6-5
CAWSATGGLRPNEKLFF	TGTGCCTGGAGTGCCACAGGGGGCCTGAGGCCTAATGAAAAACTGTTTTTT	TRBJ1-4	TRBD1	17	-	TRBV30
CASSLGPLGRADEQFF	TGCGCCAGCAGCTTGGGCCCCCTGGGCAGGGCAGATGAGCAGTTCTTC	TRBJ2-1	-	16	-	TRBV5-1
CASSRSGTRNEQFF	TGTGCCAGCAGCCGGAGCGGGACTCGAAATGAGCAGTTCTTC	TRBJ2-1	TRBD2	14	few	TRBV5-6
CASSIVGVSGYTF	TGTGCCAGTAGTATAGTCGGGGTTAGTGGCTACACCTTC	TRBJ1-2	-	13	-	TRBV19
CAWATVGNQPQHF	TGTGCCTGGGCAACAGTAGGCAATCAGCCCCAGCATTTT	TRBJ1-5	-	13	-	TRBV30
CASSQDRGEQFF	TGCGCCAGCAGCCAGGACAGGGGAGAGCAGTTCTTC	TRBJ2-1	TRBD1	12	once	TRBV5-1
CASSSGTSAPYEQYF	TGTGCCAGCAGCTCAGGGACTAGCGCTCCCTACGAGCAGTACTTC	TRBJ2-7	TRBD2	15	-	TRBV5-6
CASSEARRGLGEQYF	TGTGCCAGCAGTGAAGCGCGCAGGGGGCTGGGGGAGCAGTACTTC	TRBJ2-7	TRBD1	15	-	TRBV2
CASSLEGLGQGGKLFF	TGCGCCAGCAGCTTGGAGGGGCTAGGACAGGGTGGAAAACTGTTTTTT	TRBJ1-4	TRBD1	16	-	TRBV5-1
CAWSWGTSNEQFF	TGTGCCTGGAGTTGGGGGACAAGTAATGAGCAGTTCTTC	TRBJ2-1	-	13	-	TRBV30
CASSRWDSLYEQYF	TGTGCCAGCAGTCGGTGGGACAGCCTCTACGAGCAGTACTTC	TRBJ2-7	TRBD1	14	-	TRBV27
CASSYGSGYEQYF	TGTGCCAGCAGTTACGGTAGCGGGTACGAGCAGTACTTC	TRBJ2-7	TRBD2	13	-	TRBV6-5
CASSFGRGTNNEQFF	TGTGCCAGCAGCTTCGGGCGGGGGACCAACAATGAGCAGTTCTTC	TRBJ2-1	TRBD2	15	-	TRBV7-9
CASSKMGGDGATNEKLFF	TGTGCCAGCAGCAAAATGGGAGGTGACGGAGCAACTAATGAAAAACTGTTTTTT	TRBJ1-4	-	18	-	TRBV21-1
CASTPGGEKLFF	TGTGCCAGTACTCCGGGTGGCGAAAAACTGTTTTTT	TRBJ1-4	-	12	-	TRBV19
CAISEYPDRVFRYTF	TGTGCCATCAGTGAGTATCCCGACAGAGTATTTCGCTACACCTTC	TRBJ1-2	-	15	-	TRBV10-3
CASSPTGRNQETQYF	TGTGCCAGCAGCCCGACAGGACGAAACCAAGAGACCCAGTACTTC	TRBJ2-5	-	15	-	TRBV7-9